This T cell receptor (beta chain) comes out of a study of OX40 agonist ivuxolimab in advanced cancers. Study information: Subjects had a mean age of around 60 years, with a range of about 20 to 85; more than 75% were male. Three individuals attained partial responses, comprising one hepatocellular carcinoma case and two cutaneous melanoma cases. Study outcomes and limitations: At 0.1 to 3.0 mg/kg and by week 6, clonal expansion occurred in CD4+ and CD8+ blood T cells.

In germline, CDR1 is SGHTA, CDR2 FQGNSA. The CDR3 sequence is 18 residues long. The V end was cut by 1 base, the J end by 5 bases, with 21 bases between. Sequenced by immunoSEQ multiplex PCR; TCRdb stores in-frame clones only, minus some. Of over 35,000 clones in the sample, about 89% were seen once. Concerning this clone itself: No antigen is known for it.

Specimen: CD4+ or CD8+ T cells sorted from blood, collected in a trial of the OX40 agonist ivuxolimab. The receptor was isolated from an adult with an advanced solid tumor such as melanoma, head and neck, liver or kidney cancer. The rearrangement links TRBV7-2 to TRBJ1-5, with D perhaps TRBD1 (5 bases). CDR3 DNA: TGTGCCAGCAGCTTAGGGCCCACGGGGCCGGCGTTTTATCAGCCCCAGCATTTT. It codes for CASSLGPTGPAFYQPQHF. Full variable domain (outside the CDR3, taken from reference TRBV7-2 and TRBJ1-5): GAGVSQSPSNKVTEKGKDVELRCDPISGHTALYWYRQSLGQGLEFLIYFQGNSAPDKSGLPSDRFSAERTGGSVSTLTIQRTQQEDSAVYLCASSLGPTGPAFYQPQHFGDGTRLSIL.